This TCR beta chain was observed in a study of blood T cell repertoires in COVID-19. The overall study: COVID-19 samples from acute and convalescent phases originated in the United States, Italy and Spain.

Authors' analysis steps: The authors estimated nucleated cell counts from reference gene primer amplification. Using immunoSEQ multiplex PCR, the repertoire was profiled, and TCRdb retains in-frame clones only, with some absent. V and J calls and clone size follow that table, whereas D and trimming were derived from the DNA. The table shows 360,000 or so clones, with less than 90% occurring only once. Everyone who took part was 18 to 89 years old, and they came from 24 US areas. This clonotype originated in a woman younger than 45 who had recovered from COVID-19. The sequencing input was PBMCs or T cells enriched from blood (not recorded which).

DNA of the CDR3: TGCGCCAGCATGATAGACAGGGACACTGAAGCTTTCTTT. Amino acid sequence: CASMIDRDTEAFF. This chain joins TRBV5-1 and TRBJ1-1, with 7 nucleotides matching TRBD1. Germline V lookup: CDR1 SGHRS, CDR2 YFSETQ. The CDR3 contains 13 residues. V shed 6 bases, J shed 3 bases, and the junction held 5 bases outside the gene matches.